This T cell receptor beta chain was found in a study of PD-1 blockade in classical Hodgkin lymphoma. Whole-study results and caveats: CD4+ TCR diversity climbed significantly by C4D1, unlike CD8+ TCR diversity. Factors driving the repertoire differences, possibly disease activity or prior therapy, remain undefined.

The time point is: cycle 4 day 1 (C4D1), after more than five weeks of nivolumab. Every one of the patients relapsed after autologous stem cell transplantation (brentuximab vedotin exposure was variable). The assay was immunoSEQ multiplex PCR, and TCRdb's table has in-frame clones only and misses some. The sample holds approximately 21,000 clones, roughly 70% seen once. Germline lookup yields CDR1 SGHVS and CDR2 FQNEAQ. Trimming removed 4 bases at V and 3 bases at J, with 10 bases between. This CDR3 has 13 residues. As to this clone: The antigen is not known.

V and J are TRBV7-8 and TRBJ2-7; D might be TRBD1 or TRBD2, each matching 5 bases. This sequence was found in a human donor with classical Hodgkin lymphoma. The sample here was peripheral blood mononuclear cells (PBMCs), taken before the fourth cycle of nivolumab. The CDR3 DNA is TGTGCCAGCAGCTCCGGGACGTTCTACGAGCAGTACTTC. It translates to CASSSGTFYEQYF. Looking up the rest from reference TRBV7-8 and TRBJ2-7 gives the full variable domain: GAGVSQSPRYKVAKRGQDVALRCDPISGHVSLFWYQQALGQGPEFLTYFQNEAQLDKSGLPSDRFFAERPEGSVSTLKIQRTQQEDSAVYLCASSSGTFYEQYFGPGTRLTVT.